These T cell receptor beta chains were read from a single sample in a study of cytomegalovirus exposure and HLA in healthy donors. Produced via immunoSEQ multiplex PCR; TCRdb's table is partial and in-frame only. The table lists 200,000 to 250,000 clones, approximately 78% of them singletons. The sample consisted of PBMCs. Every receptor here comes from a boy between 5 and 17 years old in good health and CMV-seronegative. Each CDR3 is given with its conserved first and last residue. D genes are given only for firm matches. Size tells how often a clone was seen (once, few, many) or the class of an expanded clone, and some rows leave it out.

d_call | clone_size | j_call | v_call | cdr3_aa | cdr3_nt
- | - | TRBJ1-1 | TRBV7-2 | CASSLAPGEISEAFF | TGTGCCAGCAGCTTAGCGCCCGGGGAAATCTCTGAAGCTTTCTTT
- | - | TRBJ1-5 | TRBV6-1 | CASSAGLGQPQHF | TGTGCCAGCAGTGCCGGCCTCGGGCAGCCCCAGCATTTT
TRBD2 | once | TRBJ2-7 | TRBV27 | CASSFISGGYPYEQYF | TGTGCCAGCAGTTTCATAAGCGGGGGTTACCCCTACGAGCAGTACTTC
- | few | TRBJ1-2 | TRBV7-9 | CASSLKATGTNYGYTF | TGTGCCAGCAGCTTAAAGGCCACAGGGACTAACTATGGCTACACCTTC
- | once | TRBJ2-3 | TRBV5-1 | CASSQSPQGADTQYF | TGCGCCAGCAGCCAAAGCCCACAGGGAGCAGATACGCAGTATTTT
TRBD1 | - | TRBJ2-7 | TRBV28 | CASSFSSDRVGLYEQYF | TGTGCCAGCAGTTTTTCCTCCGACAGGGTCGGGCTTTACGAGCAGTACTTC
- | - | TRBJ2-7 | TRBV29-1 | CSVAGSSYGQYF | TGCAGCGTTGCAGGGTCCTCCTACGGGCAGTACTTC
TRBD2 | - | TRBJ2-3 | TRBV10-3 | CAISTSGRDTQYF | TGTGCCATCAGTACTAGCGGACGAGATACGCAGTATTTT
TRBD1 | - | TRBJ1-5 | TRBV6-1 | CASSGDRDSNQPQHF | TGTGCCAGCAGTGGGGACAGAGATAGCAATCAGCCCCAGCATTTT
TRBD1 | once | TRBJ1-2 | TRBV6-6 | CASSSRGLDGYTF | TGTGCCAGCAGTTCCAGGGGGTTGGATGGCTACACCTTC
- | - | TRBJ1-1 | TRBV2 | CASTGEANTEAFF | TGTGCCAGCACGGGGGAGGCGAACACTGAAGCTTTCTTT
TRBD2 | - | TRBJ2-1 | TRBV5-1 | CASRYGGDNEQFF | TGCGCCAGCAGATACGGGGGGGACAATGAGCAGTTCTTC